This record looks at one T cell receptor beta chain sequence and its context. Sequenced by immunoSEQ multiplex PCR; TCRdb stores in-frame clones only, minus some. Found here are more than 60,000 clones, 60% to 80% of them singletons; the top ten hold about 1.6%. The sample is drawn from a study of OX40 agonist ivuxolimab in advanced cancers. On the study more broadly: Given to patients was ivuxolimab, an agonistic anti-OX40 (CD134) antibody.

The germline gives CDR1 SNHLY, CDR2 FYNNEI. The CDR3 extends over 14 amino acids. V was shortened by 0 bases and J by 8 bases, with 13 bases between the two germline ends. This TCR came from an adult with an advanced solid tumor such as melanoma, head and neck, liver or kidney cancer. This specimen consisted of CD4+ or CD8+ T cells sorted from blood, obtained in a trial of the OX40 agonist ivuxolimab. This chain uses TRBV2 with TRBJ1-2; D is unclear. CDR3 coding DNA: TGTGCCAGCAGTGAAGCGCTTCTATCCTTGGGCTACACCTTC. It translates to CASSEALLSLGYTF.